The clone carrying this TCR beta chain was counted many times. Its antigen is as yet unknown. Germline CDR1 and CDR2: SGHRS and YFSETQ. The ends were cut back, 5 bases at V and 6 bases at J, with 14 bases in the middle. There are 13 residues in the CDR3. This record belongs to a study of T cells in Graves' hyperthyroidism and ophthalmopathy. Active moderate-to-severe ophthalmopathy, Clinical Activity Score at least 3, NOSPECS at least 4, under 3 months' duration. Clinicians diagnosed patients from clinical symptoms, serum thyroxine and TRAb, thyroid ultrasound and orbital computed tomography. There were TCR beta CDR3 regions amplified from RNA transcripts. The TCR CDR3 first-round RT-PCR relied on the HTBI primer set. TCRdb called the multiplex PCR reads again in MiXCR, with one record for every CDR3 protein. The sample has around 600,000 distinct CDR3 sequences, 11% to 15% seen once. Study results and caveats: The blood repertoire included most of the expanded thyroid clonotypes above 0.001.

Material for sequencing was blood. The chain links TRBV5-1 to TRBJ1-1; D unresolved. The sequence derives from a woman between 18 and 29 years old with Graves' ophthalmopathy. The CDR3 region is CASRRRVEAEAFF. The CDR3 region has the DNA TGCGCCAGCAGGAGGAGGGTTGAGGCTGAAGCTTTCTTT.